Presented here are 24 T cell receptor beta chains from one specimen sequenced in a study of cytomegalovirus exposure and HLA in healthy donors. Some clones are missing from TCRdb's copy, which holds only in-frame ones; the method was immunoSEQ multiplex PCR. The sample has about 140,000 clones, about four fifths seen once. The sequenced sample consisted of PBMCs. These receptors were collected from a woman aged 25 to 39 in good health and CMV-seronegative.

V usage is TRBV7-9 and J usage is TRBJ2-4; the D gene is possibly TRBD2 (6 bases). The CDR3 runs 16 residues. V was trimmed by 5 bases and J by 1 base, leaving 15 bases between them. Germline CDR1 SEHNR, CDR2 FQNEAQ (reference sequence). This CDR3 reads CASSPGTGGAKNIQYF. The DNA for the CDR3 is TGTGCCAGCAGCCCTGGGACCGGAGGGGCCAAAAACATTCAGTACTTC.

This sequence joins TRBV29-1 and TRBJ1-1; possibly TRBD1 for D (6 bases). V lost 4 bases and J 0 bases, leaving 9 bases between the germline ends. This CDR3 contains 13 residues. The germline V gene has CDR1 SQVTM and CDR2 ANQGSEA. The CDR3 region is CSVVGQLNTEAFF. The CDR3 region has the DNA TGCAGCGTTGTCGGACAGTTGAACACTGAAGCTTTCTTT.

There are a few counts of this clone. The chain carries TRBV5-4 and TRBJ1-2; a possible D gene is TRBD1 (6 bases). Germline V lookup: CDR1 SGHNT, CDR2 YYREEE (reference sequence). This CDR3 contains 15 residues. The V gene lost 5 bases and the J gene lost 4 bases, with 18 bases spanning the gap. The DNA of the CDR3 is TGTGCCAGCAGTGGTAGAACAGGGAAGAGCTATGGCTACACCTTC. This sequence encodes CASSGRTGKSYGYTF.

This clone has just a few counts. The gene calls are TRBV5-1 and TRBJ1-1, with a weak D call TRBD1 (5 bases). Germline V gives CDR1 SGHRS, CDR2 YFSETQ. V was clipped by 3 bases and J by 5 bases, with 14 bases between them. The CDR3 consists of 14 residues. The CDR3 bases are TGCGCCAGCAGCTGGCAGGGTTTTGAAACTGAAGCTTTCTTT. It yields the protein CASSWQGFETEAFF.

The V call is TRBV28, the J call TRBJ2-2; 7 nucleotides match TRBD1. CDR1 is MDHEN, CDR2 SYDVKM, per germline. Unmatched junction bases numbered 4, after V lost 6 bases and J lost 6 bases. The CDR3 has 13 residues. The CDR3 here is CASRTGTAGELFF. The CDR3 nucleotides read TGTGCCAGCAGGACAGGGACGGCCGGGGAGCTGTTTTTT.

The chain's CDR3 is CASSTRPDRTNQPQHF. CDR3 nucleotide sequence: TGTGCCAGCAGCACCAGACCGGACAGAACTAATCAGCCCCAGCATTTT. This rearrangement joins TRBV21-1 to TRBJ1-5; the table gives TRBD1 as D, unverified against the DNA. TRBV21-1 is termed a pseudogene. The CDR3 totals 16 residues.

The V gene is TRBV28, the J gene TRBJ1-2, with D unclear. This CDR3 is built from 13 residues. From germline, CDR1 is MDHEN and CDR2 SYDVKM. V was trimmed by 4 bases and J by 2 bases, leaving 8 bases between them. The CDR3 sequence is CASSSGLNYGYTF. Written as DNA, the CDR3 is TGTGCCAGCAGTTCAGGACTAAACTATGGCTACACCTTC.

V gene TRBV28 combines with J gene TRBJ1-5; TRBD1 matches at 7 bases. V gave up 6 bases and J gave up 1 base; unmatched junction bases: 9. Germline V gene data show CDR1 as MDHEN and CDR2 as SYDVKM. The length of the CDR3 is 16 residues. CDR3 sequence: CASRRPYRGSNQPQHF. DNA of the CDR3: TGTGCCAGCAGACGACCCTACAGGGGAAGCAATCAGCCCCAGCATTTT.

This clone was counted between two and nine times. The CDR3 nucleotides are TGCGCCAGCAGGACCGGGACACAAGCAACTAATGAAAAACTGTTTTTT. Translating gives CASRTGTQATNEKLFF. J is TRBJ1-4 and V is TRBV5-1; weak D call: TRBD1 (6 bases). The CDR3 totals 16 residues. Deletions cut 5 bases from V and 0 bases from J, with 14 bases between. CDR1 is SGHRS, CDR2 YFSETQ, per germline.

The chain joins TRBV7-3 to TRBJ2-3, with 10 bases fitting TRBD2. Per the germline V gene, CDR1 is SGHTA and CDR2 is FQGTGA. The ends lost 3 bases at V and 4 bases at J; junction bases unmatched: 10. The CDR3 contains 17 residues. As DNA, the CDR3 is TGTGCCAGCAGCTTGGGTTCAAGCGGGGGGGCCGCAGATACGCAGTATTTT. This translates into CASSLGSSGGAADTQYF.

This chain connects TRBV7-2 to TRBJ2-7; unclear D gene. CDR3 size: 13 residues. The germline gives CDR1 SGHTA, CDR2 FQGNSA. With 5 bases removed from V and 4 bases from J, the gap between germline ends came to 12 bases. The DNA for the CDR3 is TGTGCCAGCAGCCCACCCCTACTTTACGAGCAGTACTTC. It is translated as CASSPPLLYEQYF.

V is TRBV18 and J is TRBJ1-5, with TRBD1 identical over 8 bases. This CDR3 contains 14 residues. Germline V gene lookup returns CDR1 KGHSH and CDR2 LQKENI. V gave up 3 bases and J gave up 8 bases; unmatched junction bases: 6. The CDR3: CASSPYQGAEPQHF. The DNA for the CDR3 is TGTGCCAGCTCACCCTACCAGGGGGCAGAGCCCCAGCATTTT.

The CDR3 DNA reads TGTGCCAGCAGTTACTGGCAGGGGAACTATGGCTACACCTTC. It yields the protein CASSYWQGNYGYTF. V gene TRBV6-5 combines with J gene TRBJ1-2, with a tentative D call TRBD1 (6 bases). The V gene's germline CDR1 is MNHEY and CDR2 SVGAGI. The CDR3 contains 14 residues. Trimming took 1 base from V and 2 from J, leaving 8 bases between them.

This chain joins TRBV2 and TRBJ2-5; TRBD2 aligns across 14 bases. Germline values: CDR1 SNHLY, CDR2 FYNNEI. This CDR3 has 17 amino acids. The junction had 4 bases not matched to a gene; V was cut back by 4 bases and J by 0 bases. The CDR3 coding sequence is TGTGCCAGCAGTGCGACTAGCGGGGGGGCGTACCAAGAGACCCAGTACTTC. Its translation: CASSATSGGAYQETQYF.

The chain combines TRBV7-9 with TRBJ1-6, with D unresolved. Germline V gene sequence: CDR1 SEHNR, CDR2 FQNEAQ (reference sequence). This CDR3 region has 14 residues. Trimming took 5 bases from V and 7 from J, leaving 12 bases between them. The CDR3 DNA follows: TGTGCCAGCAGCCCTAGCAGCCTAAATTCACCCCTCCACTTT. Translating it yields CASSPSSLNSPLHF.

The chain uses TRBV27 and TRBJ1-2; TRBD1 agrees at 7 bases. CDR1 and CDR2 from the germline V gene are MNHEY and SMNVEV (reference sequence). The CDR3 spans 14 residues. V gave up 0 bases and J gave up 8 bases; unmatched junction bases: 6. CDR3 bases: TGTGCCAGCAGTTTATCCGCGACAGGGAGAGGCTACACCTTC. Its protein is CASSLSATGRGYTF.

The chain employs TRBV19 and TRBJ2-7; weak D call: TRBD1 (5 bases). Trimming left V 3 bases short and J 3 bases short, with 12 bases between. The CDR3 extends over 14 amino acids. Germline assignment: CDR1 LNHDA and CDR2 SQIVND (reference sequence). The DNA of the CDR3 is TGTGCCAGTAGTATGGTGGGGCTTTACTACGAGCAGTACTTC. Protein product: CASSMVGLYYEQYF.

V usage is TRBV7-2 and J usage is TRBJ1-1; the D is unclear. With 5 bases removed from V and 4 bases from J, the gap between germline ends came to 11 bases. The CDR3 runs 13 residues. CDR1 and CDR2 from the germline V gene are SGHTA and FQGNSA. The CDR3 here is CASSLMIATEAFF. The CDR3 DNA sequence: TGTGCCAGCAGCCTAATGATTGCCACTGAAGCTTTCTTT. Drawing the rest from reference TRBV7-2 and TRBJ1-1, the complete variable domain is GAGVSQSPSNKVTEKGKDVELRCDPISGHTALYWYRQSLGQGLEFLIYFQGNSAPDKSGLPSDRFSAERTGGSVSTLTIQRTQQEDSAVYLCASSLMIATEAFFGQGTRLTVV.

In its sample, this clone was seen once. In nucleotides, the CDR3 is TGTGCCAGCAGGAAACTAGCGGGGGGGGTAAACATTCAGTACTTC. It codes for CASRKLAGGVNIQYF. The J gene is TRBJ2-4, the V gene TRBV27; 13 nucleotides match TRBD2. The CDR3 is 15 amino acids. The germline V gene has CDR1 MNHEY and CDR2 SMNVEV (reference sequence). After removal of 6 bases from V and 6 bases from J, the junction contained 5 bases not matched to a gene.

The gene calls are TRBV6-6 and TRBJ1-2, with 10 positions matching TRBD1. CDR1 is MNHNY and CDR2 is SVGAGI in the germline V gene (reference sequence). This CDR3 is 14 amino acids long. Trimming at V came to 5 bases and at J to 3 bases, leaving 3 bases not matched to a gene. Written as DNA, the CDR3 is TGTGCCAGCAGTCAGGACAGGGGGGACTATGGCTACACCTTC. Its translation: CASSQDRGDYGYTF.

This sequence joins TRBV11-2 and TRBJ2-5; the match to TRBD2 covers 7 bases. The CDR3 consists of 18 residues. Germline V CDR1 and CDR2: SGHAT, FQNNGV. Germline trimming cut 4 bases from V and 2 bases from J; bases unmatched to any gene: 16. This CDR3 reads CASSSLGRAGLAQETQYF. The CDR3 DNA reads as TGTGCCAGCAGCTCACTAGGCCGAGCGGGGCTAGCACAAGAGACCCAGTACTTC.

The chain couples TRBV6-5 to TRBJ1-2, with 7 bases aligning to TRBD1. Germline trimming cut 2 bases from V and 8 bases from J; bases unmatched to any gene: 5. Germline V lookup: CDR1 MNHEY, CDR2 SVGAGI. The CDR3 spans 13 residues. This CDR3 reads CASSYGQDGGYTF. CDR3 nucleotide sequence: TGTGCCAGCAGTTACGGACAGGATGGAGGCTACACCTTC.

The chain links TRBV12-5 to TRBJ1-2; the D is unclear. With 6 bases removed from V and 7 bases from J, the gap between germline ends came to 21 bases. The CDR3 is 15 residues long. Looked up from germline, CDR1 is LGHNT and CDR2 is FRNRAP. CDR3 amino acids: CASGPPQVCKCGYTF. The CDR3 DNA reads as TGTGCTAGTGGCCCCCCCCAGGTATGTAAGTGTGGCTACACCTTC.

The chain employs TRBV11-2 and TRBJ1-5; D is ambiguous. CDR1 is SGHAT and CDR2 is FQNNGV in the germline V gene. Trimming cost V 4 bases and J 3 bases, with 22 bases left between them. The CDR3 consists of 18 residues. The CDR3 DNA sequence: TGTGCCAGCAGCTCCCCACGGGGATTTATGGTCGCCAATCAGCCCCAGCATTTT. Its protein product is CASSSPRGFMVANQPQHF.